This TCR beta chain was found in a study of blood T cell repertoires in COVID-19. About the study: Collection of acute and convalescent COVID-19 samples took place in the United States, Italy and Spain. In each case, the material was cDNA or gDNA derived from T cells, B-cell-depleted T cells, or PBMCs.

The CDR3 is made up of 14 amino acids. The V and J ends lost 3 bases and 6 bases, in that order; junction bases with no gene match: 4. The V gene's germline CDR1 is MDHEN and CDR2 SYDVKM. As originally analysed: Counts of nucleated cells, estimated from reference gene primer amplification, were obtained. Measured with immunoSEQ multiplex PCR; TCRdb has only the in-frame clones, and not every one. The DNA gave D and trimming, while V, J and clone size come from that table. The table lists around 450,000 clones, around 88% of them singletons. This clonotype originated in a woman aged 25 to 39 with acute or convalescent COVID-19. The chain joins TRBV28 to TRBJ1-4, with TRBD1 matching over 7 bases. The sequencing sample was made of peripheral blood. The CDR3 spells CASSFSTGDEKLFF. The CDR3 nucleotides are TGTGCCAGCAGTTTTTCAACAGGGGATGAAAAACTGTTTTTT.